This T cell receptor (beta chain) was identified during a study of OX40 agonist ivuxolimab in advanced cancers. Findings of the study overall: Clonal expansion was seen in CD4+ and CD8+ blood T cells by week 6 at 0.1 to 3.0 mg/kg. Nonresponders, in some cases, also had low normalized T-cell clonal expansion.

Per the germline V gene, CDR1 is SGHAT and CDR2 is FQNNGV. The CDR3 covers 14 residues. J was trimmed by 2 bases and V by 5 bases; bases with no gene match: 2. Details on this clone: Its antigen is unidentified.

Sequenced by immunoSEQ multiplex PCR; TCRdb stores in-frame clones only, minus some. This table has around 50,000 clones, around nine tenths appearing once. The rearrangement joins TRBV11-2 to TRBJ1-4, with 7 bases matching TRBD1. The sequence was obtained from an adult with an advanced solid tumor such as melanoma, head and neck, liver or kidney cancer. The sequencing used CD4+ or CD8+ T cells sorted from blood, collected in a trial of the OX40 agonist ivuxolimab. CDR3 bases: TGTGCCAGCAGCCCGGACAGGACTAATGAAAAACTGTTTTTT. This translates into CASSPDRTNEKLFF.